This T cell receptor beta chain was observed in a study of memory CD4+ T cells and cytomegalovirus serostatus. Study information: Donors were healthy Belgian adults, 10 or so CMV seropositive and roughly 25 seronegative.

In the source study's methods: After removing out-of-frame reads, 2,204,828 distinct TCRbeta sequences remained. Assay used: immunoSEQ multiplex PCR; TCRdb lists only in-frame clones, some missing. V, J and clone size reflect that table, while D and trimming were determined from the DNA. The data contain 84,000 or so clones, around 80% of them singletons. A word on this clone: Its cognate antigen is unknown.

V gave up 7 bases and J gave up 4 bases, with 14 bases separating them. The CDR3 sequence is 14 residues long. The germline CDR1 and CDR2 sequences are LNHDA and SQIVND (reference sequence). The study, taken as a whole, reports: CD4+ memory repertoires contained about 40% of the roughly 150 reported CMV TCRbeta sequences.

Single viable CD3+CD4+CD8-CD45RO+ cells were sorted as the memory CD4+ T cells. Positive selection with CD4 microbeads enriched total CD4+ T cells. This sequence originates from an adult in good health and CMV-seronegative. This sequence joins TRBV19 and TRBJ1-3, with D hard to call. Sequencing used memory CD4+ T cells from blood. CDR3: CASNPRVTGNTIYF. Here the CDR3 DNA reads TGTGCCAGTAACCCGAGGGTGACCGGAAACACCATATATTTT. The full variable domain, completed using reference TRBV19 and TRBJ1-3, is DGGITQSPKYLFRKEGQNVTLSCEQNLNHDAMYWYRQDPGQGLRLIYYSQIVNDFQKGDIAEGYSVSREKKESFPLTVTSAQKNPTAFYLCASNPRVTGNTIYFGEGSWLTVV.